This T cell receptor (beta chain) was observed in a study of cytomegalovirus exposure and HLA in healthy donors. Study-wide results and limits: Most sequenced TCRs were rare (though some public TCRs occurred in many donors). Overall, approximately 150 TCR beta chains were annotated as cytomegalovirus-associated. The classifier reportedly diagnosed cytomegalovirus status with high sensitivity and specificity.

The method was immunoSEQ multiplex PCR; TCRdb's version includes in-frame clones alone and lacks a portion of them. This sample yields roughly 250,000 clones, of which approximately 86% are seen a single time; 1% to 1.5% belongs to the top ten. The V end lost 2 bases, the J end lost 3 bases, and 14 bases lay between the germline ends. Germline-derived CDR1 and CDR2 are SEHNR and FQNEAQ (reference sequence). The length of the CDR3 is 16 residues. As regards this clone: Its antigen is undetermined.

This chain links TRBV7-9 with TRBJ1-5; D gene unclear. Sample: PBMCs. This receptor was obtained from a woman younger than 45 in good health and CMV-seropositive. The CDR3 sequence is CASSLRGGDPNQPQHF. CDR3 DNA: TGTGCCAGCAGCTTAAGAGGAGGAGACCCCAATCAGCCCCAGCATTTT.